This TCR beta chain was profiled in a study of spatial heterogeneity in lung cancer. In its sample, this clonotype was seen many times. What it binds is not known. For a library built for alpha chains, this beta chain is a stray read; little rests on its size. Time point of the sample: sample taken at primary tumor resection. The donors, more than 55 patients with untreated early-stage non-small cell lung cancer, provided the samples. The CDR3 runs to 14 residues. The V and J ends lost 4 bases and 0 bases respectively, with 10 bases between them. The germline V gene has CDR1 GTSNPN and CDR2 SVGIG (reference sequence). Whole-study findings and limits: Intratumoral expanded alpha and beta TCR counts were found to track tumor mutation counts.

TCRdb re-called the 5' RACE reads through MiXCR, storing one row per CDR3 protein. The table shows approximately 15,000 distinct CDR3 sequences, with 6.2% occurring only once. The sample in question was lung tumor tissue, obtained at surgery. V usage is TRBV30 and J usage is TRBJ2-1; perhaps TRBD2 as D (6 bases). This sequence was found in a male donor with early-stage non-small cell lung cancer. The CDR3 protein is CAWIGGSSYNEQFF. CDR3 in DNA: TGTGCCTGGATAGGAGGGAGCTCCTACAATGAGCAGTTCTTC.